This T cell receptor (beta chain) was identified in a study of CD8+ T cells in alopecia areata. Looking at the study overall: A regimen of oral tofacitinib, 5 to 10 mg twice daily, was given to treated patients. Study results and limitations: Higher clonality and more expanded CD8+ clones appeared in lesional than normal scalp.

Peripheral blood and lesional scalp punch biopsies were taken from alopecia areata patients. The researchers isolated CD4+ and CD8+ T cells from PBMCs by sorting. As to this clone: What it binds is not known.

cDNA serving as the sequencing template came from extracted, reverse transcribed RNA. Data came from immunoSEQ multiplex PCR; TCRdb stores just in-frame clones and leaves some out. The table shows about 250,000 clones, with roughly two thirds occurring only once. Germline V CDR1 and CDR2: LNHDA, SQIVND (reference sequence). Trimming took off 6 bases at V and 3 bases at J, with 9 bases between the two ends. The CDR3 has 13 amino acids. The specimen comprised CD4+ T cells sorted from blood, sampled at week 0. V and J are TRBV19 and TRBJ1-5, with unresolved D. The receptor was derived from a human donor with alopecia areata. CDR3 loop: CASRQSANQPQHF. For the CDR3, the DNA is TGTGCCAGTAGACAGAGTGCCAATCAGCCCCAGCATTTT.